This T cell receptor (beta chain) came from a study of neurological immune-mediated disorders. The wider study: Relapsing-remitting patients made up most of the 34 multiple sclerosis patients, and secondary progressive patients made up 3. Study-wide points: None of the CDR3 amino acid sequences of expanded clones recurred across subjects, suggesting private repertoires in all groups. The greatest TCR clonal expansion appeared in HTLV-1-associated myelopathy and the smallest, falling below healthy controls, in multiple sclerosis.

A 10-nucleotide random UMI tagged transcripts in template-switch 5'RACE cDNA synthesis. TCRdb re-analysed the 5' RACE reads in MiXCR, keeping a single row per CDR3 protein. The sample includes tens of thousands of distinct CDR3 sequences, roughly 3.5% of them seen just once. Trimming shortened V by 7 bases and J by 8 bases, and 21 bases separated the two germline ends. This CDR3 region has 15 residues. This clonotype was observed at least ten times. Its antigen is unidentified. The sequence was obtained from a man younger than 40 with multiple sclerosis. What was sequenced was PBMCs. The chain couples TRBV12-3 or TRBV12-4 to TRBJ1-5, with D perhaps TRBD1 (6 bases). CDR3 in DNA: TGTGCCAGCATCTTGAGGGGAGGGGGTGCTGAGCCCCAGCATTTT. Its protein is CASILRGGGAEPQHF.